The entry below gives a single TCR beta chain sequence along with its context. Its antigen is unknown. TCRdb reprocessed the 5' RACE reads via MiXCR and lists one record per CDR3 protein. This sample has about 430,000 distinct CDR3 sequences, with more than 15% found just once. Germline CDR1 SGHRS, CDR2 YFSETQ. The CDR3 spans 15 residues. Unmatched junction bases numbered 5, after V lost 4 bases and J lost 4 bases. The sample comes from a study of T-cell memory formation after mild COVID-19. Study as a whole: Most TCR clusters belonged to a single donor.

The study's findings and limits: Clones that contracted from day 15 to 85 had balanced CD4/CD8; later expanders were CD4+ biased. Cross-reactive memory seemingly joined, as some responding clones were found in pre-infection memory. Mainly CM and EM harbored the contracting CD4+ clones; mainly EMRA harbored the CD8+ ones.

The source material was PBMCs or a T cell subset sorted from them (not recorded which). The chain employs TRBV5-1 and TRBJ2-1; 10 bases agree with TRBD2. The sequence was collected from a man younger than 30 who had mild COVID-19 (a few samples of this study predate the infection). Cell type and time point are not known. The CDR3, as DNA: TGCGCCAGCAGCGCTAGCGGGGGAATTTACAATGAGCAGTTCTTC. It specifies CASSASGGIYNEQFF.